This TCR beta chain was sequenced in a study of blood T cell repertoires in COVID-19. Residents of approximately 25 US areas, aged about 18 to 89 years, made up the participants. Assignment of participants to cohorts was predicated upon participant-reported clinical history. All recovered Cohort 3 donors got two negative PCRs, got clearance, or saw symptom resolution. CDR1 is SQVTM, CDR2 ANQGSEA, per germline. The CDR3 totals 16 residues. Trimming removed 7 bases from V and 5 bases from J; junction bases left unmatched: 12. Original processing notes: Estimated nucleated cell counts came from reference gene primer amplification. TCRdb keeps only in-frame clones here, not all; method: immunoSEQ multiplex PCR. The V and J calls and clone size come from that table; D and trimming were worked out from the DNA. The table has a few hundred thousand clones, around 90% seen once.

This clonotype was obtained from a woman aged 25-40 years who had recovered from COVID-19. Source material: PBMCs or T cells enriched from blood (not recorded which). This rearrangement joins TRBV29-1 to TRBJ2-3, with TRBD2 matching 13 bases. The CDR3 loop is CSGRGLAGVGGDTQYF. The CDR3 DNA is TGCAGCGGGAGAGGACTAGCGGGGGTTGGGGGAGATACGCAGTATTTT.